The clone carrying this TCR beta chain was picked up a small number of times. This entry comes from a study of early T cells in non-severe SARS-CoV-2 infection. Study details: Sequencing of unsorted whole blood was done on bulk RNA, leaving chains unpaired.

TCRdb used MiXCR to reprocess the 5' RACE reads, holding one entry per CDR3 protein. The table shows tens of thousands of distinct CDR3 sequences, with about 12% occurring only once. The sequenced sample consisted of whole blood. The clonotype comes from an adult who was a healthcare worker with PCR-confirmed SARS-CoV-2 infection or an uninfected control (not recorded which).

The CDR3 region has the DNA TGTGCCAGCAGCAGACAGGGCGTGACAGATACGCAGTATTTT. Encoded protein: CASSRQGVTDTQYF. The V and J genes are TRBV7-9 and TRBJ2-3, with 7 bases fitting TRBD1. CDR1 SEHNR and CDR2 FQNEAQ come from the germline V gene (reference sequence). The CDR3 is 14 residues long. V was clipped by 5 bases and J by 3 bases; unmatched bases: 5. Filled out from reference TRBV7-9 and TRBJ2-3, the complete variable domain reads DTGVSQNPRHKITKRGQNVTFRCDPISEHNRLYWYRQTLGQGPEFLTYFQNEAQLEKSRLLSDRFSAERPKGSFSTLEIQRTEQGDSAMYLCASSRQGVTDTQYFGPGTRLTVL.